The 30 T cell receptor beta chains reported below all come from one sample, sequenced in a study of cytomegalovirus exposure and HLA in healthy donors. Assay used: immunoSEQ multiplex PCR; TCRdb lists only in-frame clones, some missing. The sample holds about 150,000 clones, approximately 88% seen once. Sequenced: PBMCs. These receptors were collected from a young man in good health and CMV-seropositive.

The chain uses TRBV5-6 and TRBJ2-1; 8 positions match TRBD1. V dropped 1 base and J dropped 7; count of bases not matched to a gene: 10. The CDR3 totals 16 residues. Per germline, CDR1 SGHDT and CDR2 YYEEEE. The CDR3 loop is CASSLYRGTPGNEQFF. The CDR3 DNA sequence: TGTGCCAGCAGCTTGTACAGGGGGACCCCCGGGAATGAGCAGTTCTTC.

The gene calls are TRBV6-1 and TRBJ1-2, with D possibly being TRBD1 (6 bases). The germline V and J ends were trimmed by 7 bases and 8 bases, with 23 bases remaining between them. The CDR3 extends over 15 amino acids. Germline V gene data show CDR1 as MNHNS and CDR2 as SASEGT. CDR3 sequence (DNA): TGTGCCAGCATTCTGGTGACAGGTTATTCAGAAGGCTACACCTTC. Protein: CASILVTGYSEGYTF.

V is TRBV4-1 and J is TRBJ1-1; TRBD1 might be the D (6 bases). The CDR3 loop spans 13 amino acids. Trimming took 4 bases from V and 3 from J, leaving 9 bases between them. Germline V gives CDR1 MGHRA, CDR2 YSYEKL. This CDR3 is CASSRAGDTEAFF. DNA of the CDR3: TGCGCCAGCAGCCGCGCAGGGGACACTGAAGCTTTCTTT.

The chain recombines TRBV28 with TRBJ2-2; 8 bases are a match to TRBD1. CDR1 is MDHEN, CDR2 SYDVKM, per germline. CDR3 size: 16 residues. J was trimmed by 3 bases and V by 4 bases; bases with no gene match: 7. The CDR3 region has the DNA TGTGCCAGCAGTTCCTCCAGGGGGCCGCACACCGGGGAGCTGTTTTTT. This codes for CASSSSRGPHTGELFF.

The chain recombines TRBV5-1 with TRBJ1-1; D remains ambiguous. The CDR3 is 14 amino acids. Germline CDR1 and CDR2: SGHRS and YFSETQ. V dropped 1 base and J dropped 0 bases, with 7 bases sitting between them. The CDR3 nucleotides read TGCGCCAGCAGCTTGTCGACAATGAACACTGAAGCTTTCTTT. Translation gives CASSLSTMNTEAFF.

The CDR3 DNA reads as TGTGCCAGCAGTTACGGGACAGGGGGCGAAAAACTGTTTTTT. Amino acid sequence: CASSYGTGGEKLFF. The chain combines TRBV6-5 with TRBJ1-4; 12 nucleotides match TRBD1. Germline V gene sequence: CDR1 MNHEY, CDR2 SVGAGI. CDR3 length: 14 amino acids. V shed 2 bases, J shed 8 bases, and the junction held 0 bases outside the gene matches.

The chain employs TRBV29-1 and TRBJ2-7, with 12 bases matching TRBD1. The CDR3 has 14 residues. V shed 4 bases and J 4 bases; nucleotides not matched to a gene: 5. Germline V gives CDR1 SQVTM, CDR2 ANQGSEA. CDR3 nucleotide sequence: TGCAGCGTTGGGGGACAGGGGGCGAGGTACGAGCAGTACTTC. This encodes CSVGGQGARYEQYF.

The rearrangement uses TRBV6-1 and TRBJ1-5; D is undetermined. The CDR3 consists of 15 residues. Trimming stripped 1 base from V and 5 bases from J, with 12 bases between. Per germline, CDR1 MNHNS and CDR2 SASEGT. This CDR3 reads CASSEGSEIYQPQHF. CDR3 in DNA: TGTGCCAGCAGTGAAGGGTCAGAAATTTATCAGCCCCAGCATTTT.

V gene TRBV5-4 combines with J gene TRBJ2-7, with D tentatively TRBD1 (5 bases). CDR1 and CDR2 from the germline V gene are SGHNT and YYREEE (reference sequence). Trimming left V 0 bases short and J 2 bases short, with 6 bases between. The CDR3 has 13 residues. CDR3 loop: CASSLEGAYEQYF. The CDR3 DNA reads TGTGCCAGCAGCTTGGAAGGGGCCTACGAGCAGTACTTC. Variable domain in full (rest from reference TRBV5-4 and TRBJ2-7): ETGVTQSPTHLIKTRGQQVTLRCSSQSGHNTVSWYQQALGQGPQFIFQYYREEENGRGNFPPRFSGLQFPNYSSELNVNALELDDSALYLCASSLEGAYEQYFGPGTRLTVT.

The V call is TRBV5-1, the J call TRBJ2-1; 10 bases agree with TRBD2. This CDR3 is built from 16 residues. Germline V CDR1 and CDR2: SGHRS, YFSETQ. Trimming at V came to 0 bases and at J to 3 bases, leaving 3 bases not matched to a gene. The CDR3 region is CASSLGLAGLYNEQFF. CDR3 sequence (DNA): TGCGCCAGCAGCTTGGGACTAGCGGGTCTCTACAATGAGCAGTTCTTC.

The CDR3 loop reads CASSQVDRSSYEQYF. In DNA, the CDR3 is TGCGCCAGCAGCCAAGTAGACCGGAGCTCCTACGAGCAGTACTTC. The chain is built from TRBV4-1 and TRBJ2-7; unclear D gene. Germline CDR1 and CDR2: MGHRA and YSYEKL. Between the trimmed V and J ends, which lost 1 base and 0 bases, there was a span of 10 bases. This CDR3 has 15 amino acids.

This clone came up once. V is TRBV4-1 and J is TRBJ2-7, with 7 bases matching TRBD1. CDR1 is MGHRA, CDR2 YSYEKL, per germline. V lost 6 bases to trimming and J lost 2 bases; unmatched junction nucleotides: 19. The CDR3 contains 18 residues. The chain's CDR3 is CASSPGFDRAQPPYEQYF. CDR3 bases: TGCGCCAGCAGTCCTGGCTTCGACAGGGCGCAACCCCCCTACGAGCAGTACTTC.

This clone was detected once. The chain is built from TRBV6-5 and TRBJ2-1; 8 bases are shared with TRBD2. The length of the CDR3 is 15 residues. The V segment lost 0 bases and the J segment 2 bases; nucleotides outside the gene matches: 0. Germline V gene lookup returns CDR1 MNHEY and CDR2 SVGAGI. CDR3 coding DNA: TGTGCCAGCAGTTACTCGCGGGGGGCCTACAATGAGCAGTTCTTC. This encodes CASSYSRGAYNEQFF.

The chain links TRBV10-2 to TRBJ1-4; D might be TRBD1 (5 bases). Trimming shortened V by 6 bases and J by 4 bases, and 15 bases separated the two germline ends. The CDR3 is 15 residues long. CDR1 and CDR2 from the germline V gene are WSHSY and SAAADI. CDR3 nucleotides: TGCGCCAGCAGGGACACCGGGAGGGGTAATGAAAAACTGTTTTTT. Translating it yields CASRDTGRGNEKLFF.

The genes are TRBV7-9 and TRBJ1-1, with TRBD1 identical over 9 bases. In germline, CDR1 is SEHNR, CDR2 FQNEAQ (reference sequence). J was trimmed by 1 base and V by 6 bases; bases with no gene match: 12. CDR3 length: 17 residues. The CDR3, as DNA: TGTGCCAGCAGATGGACGGGACAGGGAAACGCGAACACTGAAGCTTTCTTT. Translated, it gives CASRWTGQGNANTEAFF. The variable domain in full, with the rest retrieved from reference TRBV7-9 and TRBJ1-1, is DTGVSQNPRHKITKRGQNVTFRCDPISEHNRLYWYRQTLGQGPEFLTYFQNEAQLEKSRLLSDRFSAERPKGSFSTLEIQRTEQGDSAMYLCASRWTGQGNANTEAFFGQGTRLTVV.

The rearrangement uses TRBV5-6 and TRBJ1-1; the match to TRBD1 covers 7 bases. From germline, CDR1 is SGHDT and CDR2 YYEEEE. The trim removed 1 base at V and 8 bases at J, leaving 5 bases unmatched. The CDR3 sequence is 13 residues long. CDR3 bases: TGTGCCAGCAGCTTGTGGGCAGGGGGAGAAGCTTTCTTT. Residues: CASSLWAGGEAFF.

The chain links TRBV5-1 to TRBJ2-7, with D tentatively TRBD1 (6 bases). Germline V CDR1 and CDR2: SGHRS, YFSETQ. Trimming stripped 4 bases from V and 0 bases from J, with 11 bases between. The CDR3 loop spans 14 amino acids. CDR3 sequence reads: CASSVGTNSYEQYF. CDR3 bases: TGCGCCAGCAGCGTCGGGACAAACTCCTACGAGCAGTACTTC.

The chain couples TRBV30 to TRBJ1-2; no firm D call. Germline-derived CDR1 and CDR2 are GTSNPN and SVGIG (reference sequence). The CDR3 is made up of 14 amino acids. V was shortened by 3 bases and J by 8 bases, with 19 bases between the two germline ends. The CDR3 spells CAWRLHSLTLGYTF. The CDR3 region has the DNA TGTGCCTGGAGACTCCATAGTCTAACCCTCGGCTACACCTTC.

The chain employs TRBV7-9 and TRBJ2-7; D is unresolved. This CDR3 has 13 amino acids. From germline, CDR1 is SEHNR and CDR2 FQNEAQ (reference sequence). Trimming cost V 1 base and J 5 bases, with 9 bases left between them. The CDR3 sequence: CASSLEVADEQYF. The CDR3 bases are TGTGCCAGCAGCTTAGAGGTAGCCGACGAGCAGTACTTC.

The chain links TRBV10-3 to TRBJ2-1, with D possibly matching TRBD1 (5 bases). Germline CDR1 and CDR2: ENHRY and SYGVKD. V was pared by 7 bases and J by 6 bases, with 13 bases between. There are 13 residues in the CDR3. This chain's CDR3 is CAITQGIGNEQFF. As DNA, the CDR3 is TGTGCCATCACTCAGGGAATAGGCAATGAGCAGTTCTTC.

The V and J genes are TRBV5-1 and TRBJ1-1, with D possibly matching TRBD1 (5 bases). The germline V gene encodes CDR1 SGHRS and CDR2 YFSETQ. Trimming pared 6 bases from V and 2 bases from J, leaving 14 bases between. The CDR3 consists of 14 residues. The CDR3 loop is CASKEGQTNTEAFF. CDR3 nucleotides: TGCGCCAGCAAAGAAGGACAAACAAACACTGAAGCTTTCTTT.

V is TRBV19 and J is TRBJ2-1; 10 nucleotides agree with TRBD2. The J segment lost 2 bases and the V segment lost 4 bases, leaving 5 bases of the junction unmatched. CDR3 length: 16 residues. Per germline, CDR1 LNHDA and CDR2 SQIVND (reference sequence). The CDR3 sequence is CASSTPSGSAYNEQFF. The CDR3 coding sequence is TGTGCCAGTAGTACCCCTAGCGGGAGCGCCTACAATGAGCAGTTCTTC.

This clone was seen a single time. CDR3 DNA sequence: TGTGCCAGCAGTGCGGCTAGCGGGACCGCGATCTACGAGCAGTACTTC. Amino acid sequence: CASSAASGTAIYEQYF. The chain employs TRBV6-1 and TRBJ2-7; 9 bases line up with TRBD2. CDR1 is MNHNS and CDR2 is SASEGT in the germline V gene. Trimming took 4 bases from V and 3 from J; bases not matched to a gene: 10. The CDR3 spans 16 residues.

The rearrangement joins TRBV5-1 to TRBJ1-1; TRBD1 aligns across 8 bases. Unmatched junction bases numbered 7, after V lost 0 bases and J lost 0 bases. In germline, CDR1 is SGHRS, CDR2 YFSETQ. CDR3 length: 17 residues. The CDR3 loop reads CASSLARGPTMNTEAFF. The CDR3 DNA reads as TGCGCCAGCAGCTTGGCCAGGGGGCCCACCATGAACACTGAAGCTTTCTTT.

The chain joins TRBV19 to TRBJ2-7; a possible D gene is TRBD2 (5 bases). CDR3 length equals 12 residues. V shed 8 bases and J shed 5 bases, with 13 bases lying between them. The germline gives CDR1 LNHDA, CDR2 SQIVND (reference sequence). The CDR3 loop is CASEGAVDEQYF. In DNA, the CDR3 is TGTGCCAGTGAGGGCGCCGTGGACGAGCAGTACTTC. The full variable domain, its missing parts supplied by reference TRBV19 and TRBJ2-7, is DGGITQSPKYLFRKEGQNVTLSCEQNLNHDAMYWYRQDPGQGLRLIYYSQIVNDFQKGDIAEGYSVSREKKESFPLTVTSAQKNPTAFYLCASEGAVDEQYFGPGTRLTVT.

The genes are TRBV18 and TRBJ2-7, with a weak D call TRBD2 (5 bases). Germline loops: CDR1 KGHSH, CDR2 LQKENI. The germline V and J ends were trimmed by 6 bases and 6 bases, with 15 bases remaining between them. There are 13 residues in the CDR3. The CDR3 spells CASSSAALSEQYF. DNA for the CDR3: TGTGCCAGCTCTAGCGCGGCCTTAAGCGAGCAGTACTTC.

V gene TRBV19 combines with J gene TRBJ2-5; TRBD1 agrees at 7 bases. The germline gives CDR1 LNHDA, CDR2 SQIVND (reference sequence). Unmatched junction bases numbered 4, after V lost 4 bases and J lost 5 bases. The CDR3 has 13 residues. This CDR3 is CASSRQGGETQYF. The CDR3 coding sequence is TGTGCCAGTAGTAGACAGGGCGGGGAGACCCAGTACTTC.

CDR3 DNA sequence: TGTGCCAGCAGTTCCGGGACAGCTCCATTAAGGCAGTTCTTC. It codes for CASSSGTAPLRQFF. The V call is TRBV27, the J call TRBJ2-1; 7 bases are a match to TRBD1. Unmatched junction bases numbered 12, after V lost 4 bases and J lost 12 bases. The CDR3 extends over 14 amino acids. The germline V gene has CDR1 MNHEY and CDR2 SMNVEV (reference sequence).

The V and J genes are TRBV18 and TRBJ2-2; 8 bases align to TRBD1. CDR3 size: 15 residues. Looked up from germline, CDR1 is KGHSH and CDR2 is LQKENI. V was clipped by 4 bases and J by 0 bases; unmatched bases: 1. The CDR3 nucleotides are TGTGCCAGCTCACGGGGACAGGCGAACACCGGGGAGCTGTTTTTT. It encodes CASSRGQANTGELFF.

This chain uses TRBV6-1 with TRBJ2-1, with a tentative D call TRBD2 (5 bases). The CDR3 consists of 18 residues. Germline V lookup: CDR1 MNHNS, CDR2 SASEGT. Trimming removed 3 bases at V and 0 bases at J, with 18 bases between. CDR3 DNA sequence: TGTGCCAGCAGTGACCCCCGGGAACCAAAGAGCTCCTACAATGAGCAGTTCTTC. The encoded protein is CASSDPREPKSSYNEQFF.